The 29 T cell receptor beta chains below come from one sample, sequenced in a study of cytomegalovirus exposure and HLA in healthy donors. In the PCR, 60 Vbeta and 13 Jbeta primers were used. The method was immunoSEQ multiplex PCR; TCRdb's version includes in-frame clones alone and lacks a portion of them. Among under 150,000 clones, approximately 77% were seen once, and the ten largest hold 1.1% to 1.5%. Sequencing was carried out using PBMCs. Receptor source: a woman aged 40-49 years in good health and CMV-seronegative.

This clone was found a few times. V and J are TRBV10-3 and TRBJ1-1; D remains unclear. CDR3 length: 11 residues. V gave up 7 bases and J gave up 6 bases, with 9 bases separating them. Germline lookup yields CDR1 ENHRY and CDR2 SYGVKD. CDR3 protein: CAIMIDSEAFF. The DNA for the CDR3 is TGTGCCATCATGATTGACTCTGAAGCTTTCTTT.

The gene calls are TRBV2 and TRBJ2-3, with 8 positions matching TRBD2. The CDR3 consists of 16 residues. The V segment lost 4 bases and the J segment 1 base; nucleotides outside the gene matches: 7. Germline CDR1 SNHLY, CDR2 FYNNEI. The CDR3 is CASSVLAGWRTDTQYF. DNA for the CDR3: TGTGCCAGCAGTGTGTTAGCGGGGTGGCGCACAGATACGCAGTATTTT.

This chain joins TRBV6-6 and TRBJ2-2, with D tentatively TRBD1 (5 bases). Germline V gene sequence: CDR1 MNHNY, CDR2 SVGAGI (reference sequence). This CDR3 has 14 residues. Trimming stripped 7 bases from V and 2 bases from J, with 11 bases between. CDR3 loop: CASTADINTGELFF. CDR3 nucleotide sequence: TGTGCCAGCACCGCGGACATTAACACCGGGGAGCTGTTTTTT.

The chain employs TRBV27 and TRBJ2-7, with 9 positions matching TRBD1. Germline assignment: CDR1 MNHEY and CDR2 SMNVEV (reference sequence). Unmatched junction bases numbered 6, after V lost 7 bases and J lost 5 bases. This CDR3 has 13 amino acids. CDR3 sequence reads: CASTGTGSDEQYF. CDR3 in DNA: TGTGCCAGCACGGGGACAGGGTCGGACGAGCAGTACTTC.

The genes are TRBV29-1 and TRBJ1-2; 8 bases match TRBD1. V lost 4 bases and J lost 3; bases outside the gene matches: 4. CDR3 length equals 13 residues. Germline CDR1 and CDR2: SQVTM and ANQGSEA. The CDR3 DNA reads TGCAGCGTTGGGACAGGGCTAGACTATGGCTACACCTTC. Translation gives CSVGTGLDYGYTF.

V and J are TRBV10-3 and TRBJ1-1, with D unresolved. From germline, CDR1 is ENHRY and CDR2 SYGVKD. Trimming took off 3 bases at V and 4 bases at J, with 12 bases between the two ends. This CDR3 comprises 14 residues. CDR3 residues: CAISDEGRITEAFF. In DNA form, the CDR3 reads TGTGCCATCAGTGATGAGGGTCGGATCACTGAAGCTTTCTTT.

The chain recombines TRBV6-1 with TRBJ1-4; D might be TRBD1 (5 bases). This CDR3 contains 14 residues. V was shortened by 6 bases and J by 5 bases, with 13 bases between the two germline ends. Germline CDR1 is MNHNS and CDR2 is SASEGT. The CDR3 sequence is CASRSGGRNEKLFF. The CDR3 DNA sequence: TGTGCCAGCAGGAGCGGGGGAAGGAATGAAAAACTGTTTTTT.

J is TRBJ1-5 and V is TRBV28; the match to TRBD1 covers 8 bases. The J segment lost 4 bases and the V segment lost 5 bases, leaving 13 bases of the junction unmatched. The CDR3 spans 17 residues. In germline, CDR1 is MDHEN, CDR2 SYDVKM. The CDR3 DNA follows: TGTGCCAGCAGTGAGCCGGGACAGGCATCGATAAATCAGCCCCAGCATTTT. Translated, it gives CASSEPGQASINQPQHF.

V and J are TRBV27 and TRBJ2-7; TRBD2 agrees at 8 bases. Germline V CDR1 and CDR2: MNHEY, SMNVEV (reference sequence). V was clipped by 8 bases and J by 2 bases; unmatched bases: 8. The CDR3 totals 14 residues. The DNA for the CDR3 is TGTGCCAGCCAGCAACCGGGACTAGCCTACGAGCAGTACTTC. Its protein is CASQQPGLAYEQYF.

The chain joins TRBV4-2 to TRBJ2-1, with 9 bases fitting TRBD2. The CDR3 is 19 residues long. Germline loops: CDR1 LGHNA, CDR2 YNFKEQ. V shed 0 bases and J 6 bases; nucleotides not matched to a gene: 15. The CDR3 sequence: CASSQDWGLARQVGNEQFF. For the CDR3, the DNA is TGTGCCAGCAGCCAAGATTGGGGACTAGCCCGACAGGTGGGCAATGAGCAGTTCTTC.

The chain carries TRBV6-6 and TRBJ1-1; tentatively, D is TRBD1 (5 bases). The germline gives CDR1 MNHNY, CDR2 SVGAGI (reference sequence). This CDR3 is built from 15 residues. V was cut by 2 bases and J by 4 bases, with 14 bases left in between. For the CDR3, the DNA is TGTGCCAGCAGTTACGGGGGGGGAGGCGGCACTGAAGCTTTCTTT. This translates into CASSYGGGGGTEAFF.

This clone appeared a few times. The chain links TRBV7-9 to TRBJ1-6, with 8 bases fitting TRBD1. The length of the CDR3 is 16 residues. Losses at the gene ends were 5 bases for V and 9 bases for J; bases not matched to a gene: 12. The V gene's germline CDR1 is SEHNR and CDR2 FQNEAQ (reference sequence). The CDR3 DNA reads TGTGCCAGCAGCCAGTCTGAGGACAGGGTGAGTTCACCCCTCCACTTT. This sequence encodes CASSQSEDRVSSPLHF.

The genes are TRBV5-4 and TRBJ1-4; the D gene is possibly TRBD1 (6 bases). Deletions cut 4 bases from V and 4 bases from J, with 20 bases between. CDR3 length: 17 residues. Germline values: CDR1 SGHNT, CDR2 YYREEE (reference sequence). The CDR3 sequence: CASSRSAGAGSNEKLFF. In nucleotides, the CDR3 is TGTGCCAGCAGCCGATCCGCGGGGGCCGGGAGTAATGAAAAACTGTTTTTT.

V is TRBV5-1 and J is TRBJ1-1, with unresolved D. The germline V and J ends were trimmed by 0 bases and 1 base, with 10 bases remaining between them. CDR3 length: 15 residues. The V gene's germline CDR1 is SGHRS and CDR2 YFSETQ. The CDR3 reads CASSLAPGTNTEAFF. In DNA, the CDR3 is TGCGCCAGCAGCTTGGCGCCGGGTACGAACACTGAAGCTTTCTTT.

The chain couples TRBV30 to TRBJ2-7; the D gene is possibly TRBD1 (6 bases). The CDR3 spans 13 residues. CDR1 and CDR2 (germline): GTSNPN, SVGIG (reference sequence). V dropped 0 bases and J dropped 2 bases, with 8 bases sitting between them. The CDR3 region is CAWSVQGAYEQYF. CDR3 sequence (DNA): TGTGCCTGGAGTGTACAGGGCGCCTACGAGCAGTACTTC.

This chain uses TRBV5-1 with TRBJ1-5; 7 nucleotides line up with TRBD1. The CDR3 spans 15 residues. CDR1 SGHRS and CDR2 YFSETQ come from the germline V gene. Trimming cost V 2 bases and J 3 bases; bases outside gene matches: 5. For the CDR3, the DNA is TGCGCCAGCAGCTTCAGGGACAGCTACAATCAGCCCCAGCATTTT. Its translation: CASSFRDSYNQPQHF.

This chain links TRBV6-6 with TRBJ2-3; D ambiguous. The CDR3 extends over 14 amino acids. V dropped 4 bases and J dropped 4 bases, with 12 bases sitting between them. From germline, CDR1 is MNHNY and CDR2 SVGAGI (reference sequence). This chain's CDR3 is CASSSLGEADTQYF. As DNA, the CDR3 is TGTGCCAGCAGTTCCCTCGGTGAGGCAGATACGCAGTATTTT.

The chain joins TRBV6-5 to TRBJ2-2; D unresolved. CDR1 and CDR2 from the germline V gene are MNHEY and SVGAGI. Trimming cost V 0 bases and J 5 bases, with 10 bases left between them. There are 15 residues in the CDR3. The CDR3 sequence: CASSYSSGLTGELFF. The CDR3 DNA reads TGTGCCAGCAGTTACTCATCAGGTCTTACCGGGGAGCTGTTTTTT.

The chain links TRBV7-8 to TRBJ2-3, with 9 nucleotides matching TRBD2. Germline V gene data show CDR1 as SGHVS and CDR2 as FQNEAQ. The CDR3 loop spans 16 amino acids. J gave up 4 bases and V 1 base, and 6 bases lay outside the gene matches. The CDR3 nucleotides read TGTGCCAGCAGCTTAGGGGCGGGGGGGTGGCCAGATACGCAGTATTTT. Translated: CASSLGAGGWPDTQYF. The full variable domain, rest sourced from reference TRBV7-8 and TRBJ2-3, is GAGVSQSPRYKVAKRGQDVALRCDPISGHVSLFWYQQALGQGPEFLTYFQNEAQLDKSGLPSDRFFAERPEGSVSTLKIQRTQQEDSAVYLCASSLGAGGWPDTQYFGPGTRLTVL.

This chain uses TRBV5-1 with TRBJ1-6; 7 bases are shared with TRBD1. Unmatched junction bases numbered 9, after V lost 0 bases and J lost 6 bases. Germline-derived CDR1 and CDR2 are SGHRS and YFSETQ. The CDR3 length is 17 residues. The CDR3 DNA follows: TGCGCCAGCAGCTTGGAGGGGGCGGCCGTGATTAATTCACCCCTCCACTTT. Its translation: CASSLEGAAVINSPLHF.

The chain combines TRBV2 with TRBJ1-3; TRBD1 might be the D (6 bases). Germline values: CDR1 SNHLY, CDR2 FYNNEI. Trimming shortened V by 7 bases and J by 2 bases, and 18 bases separated the two germline ends. This CDR3 contains 16 residues. DNA for the CDR3: TGTGCCAGCAAGGGGCCGATCGGGGGGCCTGGAAACACCATATATTTT. It yields the protein CASKGPIGGPGNTIYF. The variable domain in full, with the rest retrieved from reference TRBV2 and TRBJ1-3, is EPEVTQTPSHQVTQMGQEVILRCVPISNHLYFYWYRQILGQKVEFLVSFYNNEISEKSEIFDDQFSVERPDGSNFTLKIRSTKLEDSAMYFCASKGPIGGPGNTIYFGEGSWLTVV.

The chain joins TRBV19 to TRBJ2-5, with 9 nucleotides matching TRBD2. The CDR3 extends over 18 amino acids. Germline trimming cut 5 bases from V and 1 base from J; bases unmatched to any gene: 14. Germline CDR1 LNHDA, CDR2 SQIVND (reference sequence). The CDR3 protein is CASSLVRSAGGAQETQYF. CDR3 sequence (DNA): TGTGCCAGTAGTCTGGTCCGGTCAGCGGGGGGCGCCCAAGAGACCCAGTACTTC. Looking up the rest from reference TRBV19 and TRBJ2-5 gives the full variable domain: DGGITQSPKYLFRKEGQNVTLSCEQNLNHDAMYWYRQDPGQGLRLIYYSQIVNDFQKGDIAEGYSVSREKKESFPLTVTSAQKNPTAFYLCASSLVRSAGGAQETQYFGPGTRLLVL.

This sequence joins TRBV5-1 and TRBJ1-2; D remains ambiguous. V was clipped by 3 bases and J by 3 bases, with 12 bases between them. CDR1 SGHRS and CDR2 YFSETQ come from the germline V gene. CDR3 length equals 14 residues. CDR3 DNA sequence: TGCGCCAGCAGCTCCCGGGGTCATGACTATGGCTACACCTTC. The encoded protein is CASSSRGHDYGYTF.

The chain links TRBV5-6 to TRBJ1-4; perhaps TRBD1 as D (5 bases). With 5 bases removed from V and 5 bases from J, the gap between germline ends came to 16 bases. Germline assignment: CDR1 SGHDT and CDR2 YYEEEE. The CDR3 is 15 amino acids. In DNA, the CDR3 is TGTGCCAGCAGTTTTAACCGGGACTGGAATGAAAAACTGTTTTTT. It yields the protein CASSFNRDWNEKLFF.

The chain combines TRBV9 with TRBJ2-2, with 10 bases lining up with TRBD1. Germline CDR1 is SGDLS and CDR2 is YYNGEE. The length of the CDR3 is 13 residues. Trimming took 0 bases from V and 11 from J; bases not matched to a gene: 1. In DNA form, the CDR3 reads TGTGCCAGCAGCGTAGGGACAGGGGGTGAGCTGTTTTTT. Encoded protein: CASSVGTGGELFF.

CDR3 in amino acids: CASSLRTSGKYQETQYF. CDR3 coding DNA: TGTGCCAGCAGCCTTAGGACTAGCGGGAAGTACCAAGAGACCCAGTACTTC. The rearrangement links TRBV5-6 to TRBJ2-5; TRBD2 aligns across 12 bases. With V trimmed by 4 bases and J by 0 bases, 7 bases remained unmatched. The CDR3 runs to 17 residues. The germline V gene encodes CDR1 SGHDT and CDR2 YYEEEE.

This sequence joins TRBV4-2 and TRBJ2-1; no clear D. The length of the CDR3 is 16 residues. Trimming removed 1 base from V and 0 bases from J, with 10 bases in between. The germline V gene encodes CDR1 LGHNA and CDR2 YNFKEQ. CDR3 sequence: CASSQGPGTSYNEQFF. CDR3 DNA sequence: TGTGCCAGCAGCCAAGGTCCGGGTACCTCCTACAATGAGCAGTTCTTC.

The rearrangement links TRBV19 to TRBJ2-7; the D gene is possibly TRBD2 (6 bases). The ends were cut back, 4 bases at V and 0 bases at J, with 13 bases in the middle. The CDR3 has 15 amino acids. Germline V CDR1 and CDR2: LNHDA, SQIVND (reference sequence). CDR3 in DNA: TGTGCCAGTAGTAAGGGGACTCTGAGCTCCTACGAGCAGTACTTC. It is translated as CASSKGTLSSYEQYF.

The DNA for the CDR3 is TGCGCCAGCAGCTTGGCCCACAGGGACGGTGGCTACACCTTC. It is translated as CASSLAHRDGGYTF. The chain joins TRBV5-1 to TRBJ1-2, with D tentatively TRBD1 (6 bases). There are 14 residues in the CDR3. V shed 0 bases and J shed 7 bases, with 13 bases lying between them. Looked up from germline, CDR1 is SGHRS and CDR2 is YFSETQ. Supplemented by reference TRBV5-1 and TRBJ1-2, the full variable domain reads KAGVTQTPRYLIKTRGQQVTLSCSPISGHRSVSWYQQTPGQGLQFLFEYFSETQRNKGNFPGRFSGRQFSNSRSEMNVSTLELGDSALYLCASSLAHRDGGYTFGSGTRLTVV.